The sequence of this TCR beta chain was determined in a study of blood T cell repertoires in COVID-19. About the study: Acute-phase and convalescent COVID-19 samples originated in the United States, Italy and Spain.

Under the authors' procedure: Counts of nucleated cells, estimated from reference gene primer amplification, were obtained. TCRdb's copy holds only in-frame clones and misses some; the assay was immunoSEQ multiplex PCR. V, J and clone size were drawn from that table, and D and trimming were deduced from the DNA. The sample shows about 160,000 clones, approximately 85% of them seen only once. Germline-derived CDR1 and CDR2 are MNHEY and SMNVEV (reference sequence). The junction had 5 bases not matched to a gene; V was cut back by 6 bases and J by 2 bases. The CDR3 has 14 amino acids. Patients from Seattle were sampled longitudinally, starting during active infection.

The chain links TRBV27 to TRBJ1-1; 8 bases map to TRBD1. The sequenced sample was peripheral blood. The sequence was obtained from a woman aged 55-70 years with COVID-19, enrolled during active disease. The CDR3 protein is CASRKTGVNTEAFF. CDR3 coding DNA: TGTGCCAGCAGAAAGACAGGGGTCAACACTGAAGCTTTCTTT.